The 30 T cell receptor beta chains below were found in one sample sequenced in a study of spatial heterogeneity in lung cancer (dated 2019 in TCRdb). What this sample's time point label stands for: blood at routine non-recurrence follow-up after resection. Receptors were amplified or captured by 5' RACE. Sequencing was performed on a NextSeq 500. TCRdb handled the public reads itself, with Q25 trimming in fastp and clone calling in MiXCR, and kept productive beta chains. CDR3 protein duplicates are merged, each entry listing the most common genes and DNA. The sample yields under 150,000 distinct CDR3 sequences; approximately 11% were counted once. Roughly 26% of the sample lies in the top ten. The material was PBMCs, obtained at follow-up. These receptors all come from a female donor with early-stage non-small cell lung cancer.

Ten or more counts support this clonotype. The chain has TRBV7-9 and TRBJ1-1; D is unresolved. Per germline, CDR1 SEHNR and CDR2 FQNEAQ (reference sequence). The V gene lost 5 bases and the J gene lost 11 bases, with 15 bases spanning the gap. This CDR3 spans 12 amino acids. The CDR3 nucleotides are TGTGCCAGCAGCCCCGGCCCCCGGAAGGCTTTCTTT. Translated, it gives CASSPGPRKAFF.

A few counts support this clonotype. V and J are TRBV7-9 and TRBJ1-2, with D unclear. Per germline, CDR1 SEHNR and CDR2 FQNEAQ (reference sequence). The CDR3 sequence is 12 residues long. Trimming cost V 4 bases and J 6 bases, with 9 bases left between them. This CDR3 is CASSSEIHGYTF. In nucleotides, the CDR3 is TGTGCCAGCAGCTCTGAGATCCATGGCTACACCTTC.

This rearrangement joins TRBV7-9 to TRBJ2-7; 9 bases map to TRBD1. Germline loops: CDR1 SEHNR, CDR2 FQNEAQ (reference sequence). V lost 3 bases to trimming and J lost 5 bases; unmatched junction nucleotides: 5. The CDR3 has 14 residues. In nucleotides, the CDR3 is TGTGCCAGCAGCTTTCCACAGGGGGCCCACGAGCAGTACTTC. Encoded protein: CASSFPQGAHEQYF.

This chain uses TRBV7-2 with TRBJ2-3, with D possibly matching TRBD2 (6 bases). The CDR3 consists of 16 residues. V was trimmed by 5 bases and J by 0 bases, leaving 15 bases between them. The germline V gene encodes CDR1 SGHTA and CDR2 FQGNSA. CDR3 in amino acids: CASSPRAGTSTDTQYF. The CDR3 DNA sequence: TGTGCCAGCAGCCCGCGGGCAGGGACTAGCACAGATACGCAGTATTTT.

This clonotype was seen a few times. The V gene is TRBV28, the J gene TRBJ1-6; 7 bases match TRBD1. J was trimmed by 6 bases and V by 3 bases; bases with no gene match: 2. Per germline, CDR1 MDHEN and CDR2 SYDVKM. This CDR3 is 14 amino acids long. As DNA, the CDR3 is TGTGCCAGCAGTTTGGGGACAGCTAATTCACCCCTCCACTTT. It specifies CASSLGTANSPLHF.

This clonotype showed up many times. The chain combines TRBV7-8 with TRBJ2-1, with 11 bases lining up with TRBD2. The length of the CDR3 is 18 residues. Germline V gene sequence: CDR1 SGHVS, CDR2 FQNEAQ. The ends lost 0 bases at V and 4 bases at J; junction bases unmatched: 8. The CDR3 bases are TGTGCCAGCAGCTTAGCGCTAGCGGGAGGCCCCTTTTACAATGAGCAGTTCTTC. The encoded protein is CASSLALAGGPFYNEQFF.

In its sample, this clonotype was seen a few times. This chain's CDR3 is CASRVDSPGELFF. CDR3 in DNA: TGTGCCAGCAGAGTCGACAGCCCCGGGGAGCTGTTTTTT. The rearrangement links TRBV7-2 to TRBJ2-2, with D perhaps TRBD1 (5 bases). V was shortened by 6 bases and J by 6 bases, with 11 bases between the two germline ends. The CDR3 covers 13 residues. Germline loops: CDR1 SGHTA, CDR2 FQGNSA.

Many counts were recorded for this clonotype. The chain recombines TRBV10-3 with TRBJ1-5; D ambiguous. This CDR3 is built from 14 residues. CDR1 and CDR2 (germline): ENHRY, SYGVKD. V was trimmed by 3 bases and J by 0 bases, leaving 6 bases between them. CDR3 in DNA: TGTGCCATCAGTGATCGATATAGCAATCAGCCCCAGCATTTT. Its translation: CAISDRYSNQPQHF.

There are a few counts of this clonotype. The rearrangement links TRBV19 to TRBJ2-1; 11 nucleotides match TRBD2. CDR3 size: 15 residues. Trimming cost V 5 bases and J 4 bases; bases outside gene matches: 4. Per germline, CDR1 LNHDA and CDR2 SQIVND (reference sequence). In DNA form, the CDR3 reads TGTGCCAGTAGTCCACTAGCGGGAGTGTACAATGAGCAGTTCTTC. Amino acid sequence: CASSPLAGVYNEQFF.

The chain uses TRBV30 and TRBJ1-2, with TRBD1 identical over 8 bases. The CDR3 extends over 13 amino acids. The germline gives CDR1 GTSNPN, CDR2 SVGIG (reference sequence). Trimming removed 5 bases from V and 8 bases from J; junction bases left unmatched: 10. This CDR3 is CAWSRDRPLGYTF. In nucleotides, the CDR3 is TGTGCCTGGTCCCGGGACAGGCCGTTGGGCTACACCTTC.

This clonotype was counted at least ten times. The J gene is TRBJ1-1, the V gene TRBV12-3 or TRBV12-4; 8 nucleotides align to TRBD1. V shed 6 bases and J 1 base; nucleotides not matched to a gene: 1. CDR3 length: 13 residues. DNA for the CDR3: TGTGCCAGCAGCAGGGGGCCGAACACTGAAGCTTTCTTT. Protein sequence: CASSRGPNTEAFF.

The V call is TRBV27, the J call TRBJ2-7, with 14 nucleotides matching TRBD2. The J segment lost 5 bases and the V segment lost 8 bases, leaving 11 bases of the junction unmatched. This CDR3 region has 16 residues. Germline-derived CDR1 and CDR2 are MNHEY and SMNVEV (reference sequence). CDR3 nucleotides: TGTGCCAGCGGCGGACTAGCGGGAGGTCCAATCAACGAGCAGTACGTC. Protein product: CASGGLAGGPINEQYV.

The genes are TRBV27 and TRBJ2-2; TRBD2 matches 9 bases. The CDR3 runs 16 residues. The ends lost 6 bases at V and 3 bases at J; junction bases unmatched: 8. Germline CDR1 and CDR2: MNHEY and SMNVEV (reference sequence). The DNA for the CDR3 is TGTGCCAGCAGGGGGATAGCGGGAGCGTACACCGGGGAGCTGTTTTTT. It encodes CASRGIAGAYTGELFF.

This clonotype was seen ten or more times. The chain recombines TRBV12-5 with TRBJ2-3, with D perhaps TRBD1 (5 bases). Trimming left V 1 base short and J 2 bases short, with 13 bases between. The germline V gene has CDR1 LGHNT and CDR2 FRNRAP. The CDR3 contains 16 residues. Here the CDR3 DNA reads TGTGCTAGTGGTTTGGATTCTTGGACATTCACAGATACGCAGTATTTT. Translation: CASGLDSWTFTDTQYF. The full variable domain, in which reference TRBV12-5 and TRBJ2-3 provide the parts outside the CDR3, is DARVTQTPRHKVTEMGQEVTMRCQPILGHNTVFWYRQTMMQGLELLAYFRNRAPLDDSGMPKDRFSAEMPDATLATLKIQPSEPRDSAVYFCASGLDSWTFTDTQYFGPGTRLTVL.

V is TRBV5-1 and J is TRBJ2-3; 9 positions agree with TRBD2. There are 19 residues in the CDR3. CDR1 is SGHRS, CDR2 YFSETQ, per germline. Germline trimming cut 2 bases from V and 0 bases from J; bases unmatched to any gene: 13. The CDR3 spells CASSFAGASGKTSTDTQYF. In DNA form, the CDR3 reads TGCGCCAGCAGCTTCGCTGGGGCTAGCGGGAAGACTAGCACAGATACGCAGTATTTT.

The rearrangement uses TRBV6-1 and TRBJ2-6; D is uncertain. The CDR3 extends over 13 amino acids. V lost 11 bases, J lost 0 bases, and 8 bases lay in between. Per the germline V gene, CDR1 is MNHNS and CDR2 is SASEGT. The CDR3 loop is CASRDSGANVLTF. CDR3 DNA sequence: TGTGCCTCACGAGACTCTGGGGCCAACGTCCTGACTTTC.

V gene TRBV28 combines with J gene TRBJ2-1; D is unclear. CDR1 and CDR2 from the germline V gene are MDHEN and SYDVKM. This CDR3 has 12 amino acids. Trimming stripped 7 bases from V and 10 bases from J, with 14 bases between. The CDR3 DNA follows: TGTGCCAGCACCCTTTTAGGTGGGGAGCAGTTCTTC. Amino acids: CASTLLGGEQFF.

This clonotype was seen only a few times. This chain uses TRBV27 with TRBJ1-6, with 7 bases aligning to TRBD1. The CDR3 contains 13 residues. Germline V gene data show CDR1 as MNHEY and CDR2 as SMNVEV (reference sequence). With 5 bases clipped from V and 6 bases from J, the junction kept 1 base outside the gene matches. The CDR3 nucleotides read TGTGCCAGCAGTGACAGGGTTAATTCACCCCTCCACTTT. Residues: CASSDRVNSPLHF.

CDR3 DNA sequence: TGTGCCAGCAGCTTAGCGCGGGTCTTGACACCCCTCGGGAAGACCCAGTACTTC. This translates into CASSLARVLTPLGKTQYF. This rearrangement joins TRBV7-8 to TRBJ2-5, with a tentative D call TRBD2 (5 bases). V was pared by 0 bases and J by 6 bases, with 23 bases between. CDR1 and CDR2 from the germline V gene are SGHVS and FQNEAQ. The CDR3 runs to 18 residues.

This clonotype showed up many times. The chain employs TRBV2 and TRBJ2-3; 7 nucleotides match TRBD2. V dropped 8 bases and J dropped 1; count of bases not matched to a gene: 3. Germline CDR1 SNHLY, CDR2 FYNNEI. There are 13 residues in the CDR3. The CDR3 region is CASSGGGTDTQYF. CDR3 DNA: TGTGCCAGCTCGGGAGGCGGCACAGATACGCAGTATTTT.

The table lists this clonotype with many counts. V gene TRBV29-1 combines with J gene TRBJ2-5, with a possible D match to TRBD1 (5 bases). The germline gives CDR1 SQVTM, CDR2 ANQGSEA. The CDR3 totals 12 residues. With 6 bases removed from V and 1 base from J, the gap between germline ends came to 9 bases. In DNA form, the CDR3 reads TGCAGCGTCGCCGACAGCCAAGAGACCCAGTACTTC. Translated, it gives CSVADSQETQYF. Using reference TRBV29-1 and TRBJ2-5 for the parts outside the CDR3, the full variable domain is SAVISQKPSRDICQRGTSLTIQCQVDSQVTMMFWYRQQPGQSLTLIATANQGSEATYESGFVIDKFPISRPNLTFSTLTVSNMSPEDSSIYLCSVADSQETQYFGPGTRLLVL.

This clonotype showed up many times. The chain carries TRBV11-2 and TRBJ2-3; no clear D gene. The CDR3 extends over 15 amino acids. V was clipped by 5 bases and J by 6 bases, with 18 bases between them. Germline V CDR1 and CDR2: SGHAT, FQNNGV. The CDR3 region is CASSDRRTARDTQYF. Written as DNA, the CDR3 is TGTGCCAGCAGCGATCGACGGACCGCCCGGGATACGCAGTATTTT.

J is TRBJ2-7 and V is TRBV28; D not certain. V dropped 6 bases and J dropped 0 bases, with 15 bases sitting between them. This CDR3 has 15 amino acids. Germline assignment: CDR1 MDHEN and CDR2 SYDVKM. DNA of the CDR3: TGTGCCAGCAGGTCAGACCAAGCTAACTCCTACGAGCAGTACTTC. It yields the protein CASRSDQANSYEQYF.

The chain employs TRBV20-1 and TRBJ1-1; D gene unclear. The CDR3 spans 14 residues. Trimming stripped 1 base from V and 10 bases from J, with 19 bases between. Germline lookup yields CDR1 DFQATT and CDR2 SNEGSKA (reference sequence). The CDR3 bases are TGCAGTGCTAGAGGCCTGGGTACGAGATCTGGAGCTTTCTTT. Amino acids: CSARGLGTRSGAFF.

CDR3 sequence (DNA): TGTGCCAGCTCACCCCAGGGGCGCGGAGAGACCCAGTACTTC. It specifies CASSPQGRGETQYF. The chain links TRBV18 to TRBJ2-5, with D possibly being TRBD1 (6 bases). Germline V CDR1 and CDR2: KGHSH, LQKENI. The CDR3 is made up of 14 amino acids. V lost 3 bases and J lost 4, with 12 bases in between.

This clonotype was counted at least ten times. This rearrangement joins TRBV24-1 to TRBJ1-1; 7 positions agree with TRBD1. The germline V gene encodes CDR1 KGHDR and CDR2 SFDVKD. The CDR3 covers 13 residues. The V and J ends lost 9 bases and 0 bases, in that order; junction bases with no gene match: 3. In nucleotides, the CDR3 is TGTGCCACCGGGGACAGATTGAACACTGAAGCTTTCTTT. Amino acids: CATGDRLNTEAFF.

This clonotype came up once. V and J are TRBV27 and TRBJ1-2; D may be TRBD1 (6 bases). This CDR3 contains 13 residues. The germline gives CDR1 MNHEY, CDR2 SMNVEV (reference sequence). V dropped 4 bases and J dropped 7 bases, with 13 bases sitting between them. The CDR3 reads CASSSPYRVGYTF. CDR3 sequence (DNA): TGTGCCAGCAGTTCCCCTTACAGGGTTGGCTACACCTTC.

The chain links TRBV5-1 to TRBJ2-2, with TRBD2 as a possible D gene (6 bases). The CDR3 has 14 amino acids. Germline values: CDR1 SGHRS, CDR2 YFSETQ. V dropped 7 bases and J dropped 2 bases, with 12 bases sitting between them. CDR3 coding DNA: TGCGCCAGCTGGTCGGGACTCAACACCGGGGAGCTGTTTTTT. This gives the protein CASWSGLNTGELFF.

This clonotype was seen many times. The chain links TRBV6-1 to TRBJ1-1; no definite D call. V dropped 2 bases and J dropped 10 bases, with 14 bases sitting between them. CDR3 size: 13 residues. Germline CDR1 MNHNS, CDR2 SASEGT. The CDR3 is CASSETPARGAFF. CDR3 coding DNA: TGTGCCAGCAGTGAAACACCGGCCAGAGGAGCTTTCTTT.

This clonotype was seen many times. The gene calls are TRBV28 and TRBJ1-1, with a tentative D call TRBD1 (5 bases). V was cut by 4 bases and J by 9 bases, with 18 bases left in between. The CDR3 is 14 amino acids. CDR1 is MDHEN, CDR2 SYDVKM, per germline. The CDR3 spells CASSSPRQGSKAFF. CDR3 coding DNA: TGTGCCAGCAGTTCCCCCCGGCAGGGTTCCAAAGCTTTCTTT.